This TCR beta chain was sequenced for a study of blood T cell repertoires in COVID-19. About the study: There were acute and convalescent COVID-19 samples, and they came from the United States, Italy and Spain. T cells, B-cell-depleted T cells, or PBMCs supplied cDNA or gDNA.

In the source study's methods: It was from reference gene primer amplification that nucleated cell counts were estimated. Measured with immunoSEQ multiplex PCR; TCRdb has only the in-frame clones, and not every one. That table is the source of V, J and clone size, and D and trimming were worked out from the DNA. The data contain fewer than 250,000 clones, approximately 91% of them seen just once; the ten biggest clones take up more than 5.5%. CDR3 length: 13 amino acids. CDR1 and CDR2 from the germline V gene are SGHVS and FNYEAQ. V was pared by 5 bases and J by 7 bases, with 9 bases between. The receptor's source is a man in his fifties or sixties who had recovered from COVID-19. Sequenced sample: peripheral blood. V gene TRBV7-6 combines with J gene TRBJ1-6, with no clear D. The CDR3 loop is CASSSNWNSPLHF. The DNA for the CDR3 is TGTGCCAGCAGCAGCAACTGGAATTCACCCCTCCACTTT. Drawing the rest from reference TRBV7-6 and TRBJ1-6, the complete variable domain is GAGVSQSPRYKVTKRGQDVALRCDPISGHVSLYWYRQALGQGPEFLTYFNYEAQQDKSGLPNDRFSAERPEGSISTLTIQRTEQRDSAMYRCASSSNWNSPLHFGNGTRLTVT.